This T cell receptor beta chain was sequenced during a study of blood T cells in healthy people across ages. Study-wide points: Expanded clonotype shifts may have been confounded, as the donors had an unknown CMV status.

Then a second PCR, running roughly 7 to 11 cycles, was carried out with a sample-barcoded 5' primer and a J-beta primer mix. Each CDR3 protein gets one entry after TCRdb re-called the 5' RACE reads with MiXCR. The sample holds 550,000 to 650,000 distinct CDR3 sequences; approximately 26% are singletons and the top ten take roughly 3.5%. Germline CDR1 is KGHDR and CDR2 is SFDVKD. CDR3 size: 16 residues. Trimming left V 4 bases short and J 2 bases short, with 15 bases between. Peripheral blood samples of 9.5 to 10 milliliters were drawn from each donor. The table lists this clonotype with a few counts. Its antigen is not identified. The same data also contributed to another study, on T cells of mothers and their children. That source adds: Comparable shaping of TCR recombination output by thymic selection was observed in related and unrelated pairs. No persistent microchimeric T cell clones were detected at around 100 clones per million clonotypes sensitivity.

The TCR comes from a boy aged 2 to 10 in good health. The specimen sequenced was blood. The genes are TRBV24-1 and TRBJ2-3, with no clear D. The CDR3 loop is CATSDPTASNTDTQYF. The CDR3 nucleotides read TGTGCCACCAGTGACCCGACGGCCTCGAACACAGATACGCAGTATTTT.